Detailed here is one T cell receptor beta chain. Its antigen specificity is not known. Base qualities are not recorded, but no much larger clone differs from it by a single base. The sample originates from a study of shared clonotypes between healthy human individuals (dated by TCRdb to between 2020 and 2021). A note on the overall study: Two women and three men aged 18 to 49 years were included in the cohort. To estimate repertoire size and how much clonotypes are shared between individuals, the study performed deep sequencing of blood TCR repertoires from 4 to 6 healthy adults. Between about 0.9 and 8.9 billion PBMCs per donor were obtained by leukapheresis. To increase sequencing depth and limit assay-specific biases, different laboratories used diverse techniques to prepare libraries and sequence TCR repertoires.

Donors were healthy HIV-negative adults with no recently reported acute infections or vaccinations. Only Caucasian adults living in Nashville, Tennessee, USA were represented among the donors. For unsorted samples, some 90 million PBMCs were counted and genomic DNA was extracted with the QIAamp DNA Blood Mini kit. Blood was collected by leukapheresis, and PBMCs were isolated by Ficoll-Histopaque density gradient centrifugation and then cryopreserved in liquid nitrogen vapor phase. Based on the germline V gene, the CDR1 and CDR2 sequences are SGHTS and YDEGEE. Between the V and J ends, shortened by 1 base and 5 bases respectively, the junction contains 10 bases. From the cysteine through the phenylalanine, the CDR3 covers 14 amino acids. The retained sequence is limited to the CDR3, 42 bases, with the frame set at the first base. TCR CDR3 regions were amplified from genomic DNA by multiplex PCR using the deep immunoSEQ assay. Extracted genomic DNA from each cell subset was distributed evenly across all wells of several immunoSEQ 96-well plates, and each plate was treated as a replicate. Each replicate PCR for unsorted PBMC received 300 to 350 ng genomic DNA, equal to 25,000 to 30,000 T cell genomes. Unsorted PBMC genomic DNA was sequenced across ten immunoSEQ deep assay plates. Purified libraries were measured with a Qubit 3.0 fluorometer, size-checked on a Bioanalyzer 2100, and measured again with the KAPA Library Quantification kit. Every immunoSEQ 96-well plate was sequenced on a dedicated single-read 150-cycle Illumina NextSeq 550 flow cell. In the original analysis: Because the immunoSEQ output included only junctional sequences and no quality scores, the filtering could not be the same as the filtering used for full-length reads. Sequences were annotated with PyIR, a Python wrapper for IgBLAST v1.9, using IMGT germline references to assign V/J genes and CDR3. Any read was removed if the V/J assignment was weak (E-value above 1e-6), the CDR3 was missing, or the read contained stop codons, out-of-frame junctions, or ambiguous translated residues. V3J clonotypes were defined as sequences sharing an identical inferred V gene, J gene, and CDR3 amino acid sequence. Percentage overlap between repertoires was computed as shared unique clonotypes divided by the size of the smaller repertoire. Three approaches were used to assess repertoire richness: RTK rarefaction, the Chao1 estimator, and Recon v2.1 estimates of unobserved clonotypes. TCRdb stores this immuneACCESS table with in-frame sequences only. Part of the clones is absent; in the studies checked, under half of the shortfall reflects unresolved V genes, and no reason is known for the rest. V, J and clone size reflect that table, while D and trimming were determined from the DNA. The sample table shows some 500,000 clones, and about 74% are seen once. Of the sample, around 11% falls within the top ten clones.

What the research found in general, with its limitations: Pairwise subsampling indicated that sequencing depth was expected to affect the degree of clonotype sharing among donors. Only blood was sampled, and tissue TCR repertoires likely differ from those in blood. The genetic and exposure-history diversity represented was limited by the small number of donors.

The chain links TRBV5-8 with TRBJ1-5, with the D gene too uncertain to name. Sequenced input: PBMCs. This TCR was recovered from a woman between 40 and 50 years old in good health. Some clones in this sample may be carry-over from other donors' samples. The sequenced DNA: TGTGCCAGCAGCTTGAGAGGTTTTGATCAGCCCCAGCATTTT. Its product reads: CASSLRGFDQPQHF.